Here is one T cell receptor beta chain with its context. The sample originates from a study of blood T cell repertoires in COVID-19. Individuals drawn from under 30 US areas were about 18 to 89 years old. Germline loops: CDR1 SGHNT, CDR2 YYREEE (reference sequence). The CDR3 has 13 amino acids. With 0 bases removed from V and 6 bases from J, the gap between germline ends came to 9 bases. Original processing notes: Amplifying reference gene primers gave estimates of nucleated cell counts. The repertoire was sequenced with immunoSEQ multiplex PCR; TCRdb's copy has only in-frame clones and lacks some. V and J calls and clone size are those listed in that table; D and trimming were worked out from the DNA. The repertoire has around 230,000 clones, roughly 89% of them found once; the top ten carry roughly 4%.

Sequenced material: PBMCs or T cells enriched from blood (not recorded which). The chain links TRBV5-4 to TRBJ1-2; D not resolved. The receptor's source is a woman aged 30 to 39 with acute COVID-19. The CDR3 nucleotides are TGTGCCAGCAGCTTGGCCGGAGGAAATGGCTACACCTTC. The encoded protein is CASSLAGGNGYTF.